Included here is one T cell receptor beta chain sequence, with context. The data were produced by immunoSEQ multiplex PCR, yet TCRdb's version contains in-frame clones alone and is incomplete. Here the sample spans over 45,000 clones, around four fifths being singletons. V shed 2 bases, J shed 7 bases, and the junction held 11 bases outside the gene matches. CDR3 length: 17 amino acids. Looked up from germline, CDR1 is SGHDT and CDR2 is YYEEEE. These data come from a study of blood T cell repertoires in COVID-19. This sequence originates from a man between 40 and 49 years old with acute or convalescent COVID-19. The rearrangement links TRBV5-6 to TRBJ2-3; 12 bases match TRBD2. Sequenced input: peripheral blood. CDR3: CASSFGASGGAAYTQYF. For the CDR3, the DNA is TGTGCCAGCAGCTTCGGGGCTAGCGGGGGGGCCGCATATACGCAGTATTTT.